What follows is one TCR beta chain and its context. This specimen comes from a study of control samples from healthy donors and cancer patients. Germline V gene data show CDR1 as LGHDT and CDR2 as YNNKEL (reference sequence). Losses at the gene ends were 4 bases for V and 6 bases for J; bases not matched to a gene: 6. The CDR3 runs 13 residues. Repertoires were generated with immunoSEQ multiplex PCR, while TCRdb's copy carries only in-frame clones and drops some. The profile covers approximately 160,000 clones, with about 91% appearing a single time and roughly 2.1% taken by the ten largest. The clonotype was recovered from a woman aged 40 to 50 in good health. The chain uses TRBV3-1 (or the pseudogene TRBV3-2) and TRBJ2-7; TRBD1 matches at 7 bases. Input material: blood. For the CDR3, the DNA is TGTGCCAGCAGCCCCGACAGGGTGGTCGAGCAGTACTTC. Amino acids: CASSPDRVVEQYF.